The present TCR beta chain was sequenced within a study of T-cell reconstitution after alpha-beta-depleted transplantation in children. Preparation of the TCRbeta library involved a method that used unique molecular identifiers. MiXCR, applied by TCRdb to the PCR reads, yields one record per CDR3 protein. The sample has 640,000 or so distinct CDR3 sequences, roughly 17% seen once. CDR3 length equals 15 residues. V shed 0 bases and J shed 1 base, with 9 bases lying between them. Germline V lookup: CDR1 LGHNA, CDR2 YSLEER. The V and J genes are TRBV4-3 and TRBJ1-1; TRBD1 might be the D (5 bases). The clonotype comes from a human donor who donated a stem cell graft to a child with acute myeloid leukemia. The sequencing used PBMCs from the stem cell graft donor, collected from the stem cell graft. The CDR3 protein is CASSQDPGRNTEAFF. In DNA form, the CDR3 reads TGCGCCAGCAGCCAAGATCCGGGACGGAACACTGAAGCTTTCTTT.